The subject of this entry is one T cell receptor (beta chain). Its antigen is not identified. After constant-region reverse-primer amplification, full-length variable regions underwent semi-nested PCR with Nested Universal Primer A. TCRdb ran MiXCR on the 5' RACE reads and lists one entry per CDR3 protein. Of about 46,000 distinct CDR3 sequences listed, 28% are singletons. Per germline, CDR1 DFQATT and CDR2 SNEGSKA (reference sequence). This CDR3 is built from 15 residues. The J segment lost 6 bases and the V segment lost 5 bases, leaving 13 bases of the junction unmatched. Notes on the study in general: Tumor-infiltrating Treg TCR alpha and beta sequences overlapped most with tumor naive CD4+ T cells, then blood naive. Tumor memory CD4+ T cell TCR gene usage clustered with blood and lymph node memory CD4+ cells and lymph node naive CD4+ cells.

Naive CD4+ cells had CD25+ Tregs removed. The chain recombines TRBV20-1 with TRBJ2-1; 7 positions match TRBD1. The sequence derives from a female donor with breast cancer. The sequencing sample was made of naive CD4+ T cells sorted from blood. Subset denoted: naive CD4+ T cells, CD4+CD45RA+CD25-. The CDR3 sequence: CSAPTGVGDCNEQFF. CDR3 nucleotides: TGCAGTGCTCCCACAGGGGTCGGGGATTGCAATGAGCAGTTCTTC.